The 14 T cell receptor beta chains given below trace back to one sample, sequenced in a study of blood T cell repertoires in COVID-19. TCRdb's table, derived via immunoSEQ multiplex PCR, lists solely in-frame clones and lacks some. The table shows approximately 220,000 clones, with 86% occurring only once. Sequenced input: peripheral blood. The receptors derive from a woman aged 50 to 60 with acute or convalescent COVID-19.

This clone was found once. CDR3 sequence: CATSTFSGISNQPQHF. As DNA, the CDR3 is TGTGCCACCAGCACCTTTTCAGGGATAAGCAATCAGCCCCAGCATTTT. The gene calls are TRBV15 and TRBJ1-5; D possibly corresponds to TRBD1 (5 bases). V lost 4 bases and J lost 1, with 14 bases in between. The CDR3 totals 16 residues. Germline CDR1 LNHNV, CDR2 YYDKDF (reference sequence).

V and J are TRBV6-2 or TRBV6-3 and TRBJ2-5; D remains ambiguous. The germline CDR1 and CDR2 sequences are MNHEY and SVGEGT. The CDR3 is 12 residues long. V lost 2 bases and J lost 5, with 6 bases in between. CDR3 loop: CASSYDFETQYF. CDR3 nucleotide sequence: TGTGCCAGCAGTTACGACTTCGAGACCCAGTACTTC.

This clone was detected a few times. The V and J genes are TRBV5-8 and TRBJ2-1; a possible D gene is TRBD2 (7 bases). The CDR3 consists of 15 residues. The V and J ends lost 1 base and 9 bases respectively, with 17 bases between them. CDR1 is SGHTS and CDR2 is YDEGEE in the germline V gene. The CDR3 DNA reads as TGTGCCAGCAGCTTGAGGCGGGGGCTAACTAGTGAGCAGTTCTTC. Translating gives CASSLRRGLTSEQFF.

J is TRBJ1-1 and V is TRBV7-8; the D gene is possibly TRBD1 (5 bases). CDR3 length: 18 residues. Trimming cost V 5 bases and J 1 base, with 23 bases left between them. Germline values: CDR1 SGHVS, CDR2 FQNEAQ. Here the CDR3 DNA reads TGTGCCAGCAGCCTATTACCGGGCGGGGCCGGGCAGAACACTGAAGCTTTCTTT. Protein product: CASSLLPGGAGQNTEAFF.

V usage is TRBV5-1 and J usage is TRBJ2-7; 8 bases align to TRBD2. Germline V gene data show CDR1 as SGHRS and CDR2 as YFSETQ. The CDR3 spans 16 residues. Trimming cost V 4 bases and J 2 bases; bases outside gene matches: 11. As DNA, the CDR3 is TGCGCCAGCAGCCTCGTTGGAGCGGGAGTCGCCTACGAGCAGTACTTC. Amino acids: CASSLVGAGVAYEQYF.

This chain connects TRBV27 to TRBJ2-7; 11 positions match TRBD2. The V gene's germline CDR1 is MNHEY and CDR2 SMNVEV (reference sequence). The CDR3 consists of 15 residues. V gave up 3 bases and J gave up 3 bases; unmatched junction bases: 4. The DNA of the CDR3 is TGTGCCAGCAGTTTCCTAGCGGGGGGCTTCTACGAGCAGTACTTC. This gives the protein CASSFLAGGFYEQYF.

The J gene is TRBJ2-7, the V gene TRBV18, with TRBD2 identical over 8 bases. The CDR3 consists of 13 residues. Germline trimming cut 3 bases from V and 5 bases from J; bases unmatched to any gene: 3. Germline loops: CDR1 KGHSH, CDR2 LQKENI. DNA of the CDR3: TGTGCCAGCTCACCCCCGACTAGCGACGAGCAGTACTTC. Translation gives CASSPPTSDEQYF.

The chain recombines TRBV5-1 with TRBJ1-1; 11 nucleotides agree with TRBD1. Germline CDR1 SGHRS, CDR2 YFSETQ. V lost 0 bases, J lost 4 bases, and 2 bases stayed unmatched. This CDR3 is built from 15 residues. The CDR3 DNA reads as TGCGCCAGCAGCTTGGTGGGGACAGGGGGCACTGAAGCTTTCTTT. This gives the protein CASSLVGTGGTEAFF. Combining the CDR3 with reference TRBV5-1 and TRBJ1-1 gives the whole variable domain KAGVTQTPRYLIKTRGQQVTLSCSPISGHRSVSWYQQTPGQGLQFLFEYFSETQRNKGNFPGRFSGRQFSNSRSEMNVSTLELGDSALYLCASSLVGTGGTEAFFGQGTRLTVV.

CDR3 residues: CASSHLRGSGNTIYF. The CDR3 region has the DNA TGTGCCAGCAGCCACCTCAGGGGTTCTGGAAACACCATATATTTT. V usage is TRBV11-2 and J usage is TRBJ1-3, with D possibly being TRBD1 (6 bases). Per the germline V gene, CDR1 is SGHAT and CDR2 is FQNNGV. The CDR3 is made up of 15 amino acids. V was trimmed by 5 bases and J by 1 base, leaving 12 bases between them.

The rearrangement joins TRBV7-6 to TRBJ2-5, with 14 bases aligning to TRBD2. The CDR3 is 17 residues long. J lost 2 bases, V lost 5 bases, and 7 bases had no gene match. Germline values: CDR1 SGHVS, CDR2 FNYEAQ. In nucleotides, the CDR3 is TGTGCCAGCAGCCTCGGGACTAGCGGGGGAGGGCAAGAGACCCAGTACTTC. Translated: CASSLGTSGGGQETQYF.

The rearrangement joins TRBV10-3 to TRBJ2-7; the match to TRBD1 covers 11 bases. Unmatched junction bases numbered 4, after V lost 7 bases and J lost 2 bases. The CDR3 covers 14 residues. Germline V gene sequence: CDR1 ENHRY, CDR2 SYGVKD. As DNA, the CDR3 is TGTGCCATCAATCCGGGACAGGGGGCCTACGAGCAGTACTTC. The encoded protein is CAINPGQGAYEQYF.

The rearrangement uses TRBV3-1 (or the pseudogene TRBV3-2) and TRBJ2-1, with 9 bases matching TRBD2. Germline CDR1 and CDR2: LGHDT and YNNKEL (reference sequence). This CDR3 has 15 amino acids. Trimming took 1 base from V and 6 from J; bases not matched to a gene: 4. This CDR3 reads CASSQASGRSNEQFF. For the CDR3, the DNA is TGTGCCAGCAGCCAAGCGAGCGGGAGGAGCAATGAGCAGTTCTTC.

The chain joins TRBV6-4 to TRBJ2-2; TRBD1 matches at 11 bases. Germline CDR1 MRHNA, CDR2 SNTAGT. The CDR3 totals 15 residues. Trimming took 6 bases from V and 4 from J; bases not matched to a gene: 4. The CDR3 nucleotides are TGTGCCAGCAGCGGACAGGGGGCTGGCACCGGGGAGCTGTTTTTT. Translating gives CASSGQGAGTGELFF.

The chain has TRBV11-2 and TRBJ1-5, with 9 bases lining up with TRBD1. CDR1 is SGHAT, CDR2 FQNNGV, per germline. V trimming: 1 base; J trimming: 7 bases; junction bases outside the gene matches: 5. The CDR3 is 15 amino acids. CDR3 sequence: CASSLGGQGGQPQHF. As DNA, the CDR3 is TGTGCCAGCAGCTTAGGGGGACAGGGTGGACAGCCCCAGCATTTT.